Listed below are T cell receptor beta chains from one sample, sequenced in a study of early T cells in non-severe SARS-CoV-2 infection. TCRdb passed the 5' RACE reads through MiXCR, listing each CDR3 protein once. The table lists approximately 63,000 distinct CDR3 sequences, 5.9% of them singletons. Material: whole blood, obtained at baseline. These receptor sequences come from an adult who was a healthcare worker with PCR-confirmed SARS-CoV-2 infection or an uninfected control (not recorded which). The CDR3 runs from the conserved cysteine through the conserved F or W. A D gene is named only where the DNA matches it firmly. Only some rows state a clone size, as once, few, many or a class for expanded clones.

>TRBV5-4|TRBJ2-7|.|.
CASSLRDTRSYEQYF
TGTGCCAGCAGCTTGAGGGACACACGCTCCTACGAGCAGTACTTC
>TRBV11-2|TRBJ2-3|few|.
CVSSPSTDTQYF
TGTGTCAGCTCCCCCAGCACAGATACGCAGTATTTT
>TRBV12-2|TRBJ2-7|many|.
CASRLPSPTRIYEQYF
TGTGCAAGTCGCTTACCGAGCCCCACGAGGATCTACGAGCAGTACTTC
>TRBV27|TRBJ1-4|few|TRBD1
CASSHPTGTGVGKLFF
TGTGCCAGCAGTCACCCGACCGGGACAGGTGTTGGAAAACTGTTTTTT
>TRBV29-1|TRBJ2-2|.|.
CSVETGSNTGELFF
TGCAGCGTTGAAACAGGGTCGAACACCGGGGAGCTGTTTTTT
>TRBV20-1|TRBJ1-2|many|.
CSAAPDSYGYTF
TGCAGTGCTGCCCCGGACTCTTATGGCTACACCTTC
>TRBV24-1|TRBJ2-1|few|.
CATSALDSASYNEQFF
TGTGCCACCAGTGCCCTTGACAGTGCCAGCTACAATGAGCAGTTCTTC
>TRBV7-2|TRBJ2-2|many|.
CASSLVWSRPNTGELFF
TGTGCCAGCAGCTTAGTATGGTCTAGACCGAACACCGGGGAGCTGTTTTTT
>TRBV2|TRBJ2-7|many|TRBD1
CASSGRGTGAYEQYF
TGTGCCAGCAGTGGACGTGGGACAGGGGCCTACGAGCAGTACTTC
>TRBV7-9|TRBJ2-2|many|TRBD2
CASSPTGLAANTGELFF
TGTGCCAGCAGTCCAACGGGACTAGCGGCGAACACCGGGGAGCTGTTTTTT
>TRBV6-5|TRBJ2-2|many|.
CASSYTYRTTGELFF
TGTGCCAGCAGTTACACATACAGGACCACCGGGGAGCTGTTTTTT
>TRBV3-1|TRBJ2-3|.|TRBD1
CASSQGQGATDTQYF
TGTGCCAGCAGCCAAGGACAGGGGGCCACAGATACGCAGTATTTT
>TRBV7-9|TRBJ2-5|many|.
CASSLQGRGETQYF
TGTGCCAGCAGCTTACAAGGTCGGGGAGAGACCCAGTACTTC
>TRBV7-2|TRBJ1-2|many|TRBD1
CASSLPGGAFGYTF
TGTGCCAGCAGCTTACCAGGGGGCGCTTTCGGCTACACCTTC
>TRBV25-1|TRBJ2-7|few|.
CASARDGPYEQYF
TGTGCCAGTGCTCGGGACGGTCCCTACGAGCAGTACTTC
>TRBV29-1|TRBJ1-5|many|.
CSASRATNQPQHF
TGCAGCGCCTCCCGGGCCACCAATCAGCCCCAGCATTTT
>TRBV20-1|TRBJ1-5|many|.
CSASFDSYHSNQPQHF
TGCAGTGCTAGTTTCGACAGCTATCATAGCAATCAGCCCCAGCATTTT
>TRBV20-1|TRBJ2-5|.|.
CSARGAAGKEETQYF
TGCAGTGCTAGAGGGGCAGCGGGTAAAGAAGAGACCCAGTACTTC
>TRBV7-8|TRBJ2-3|many|TRBD2
CASSFVSEPGLAWDTQYF
TGTGCCAGCAGCTTTGTTTCCGAACCGGGACTAGCGTGGGATACGCAGTATTTT
>TRBV18|TRBJ1-3|few|.
CASSPPVLRDSGNTIYF
TGTGCCAGCTCACCACCGGTGCTCCGTGACTCTGGAAACACCATATATTTT
>TRBV5-1|TRBJ1-1|many|.
CASSAGQTNTEAFF
TGCGCCAGCAGCGCGGGACAAACGAACACTGAAGCTTTCTTT
>TRBV29-1|TRBJ2-7|few|.
CSVVDAYEQYF
TGCAGCGTTGTGGACGCCTACGAGCAGTACTTC
>TRBV18|TRBJ1-1|few|.
CASSTSLPEGGTEAFF
TGTGCCAGCTCAACTTCCCTTCCGGAGGGTGGAACTGAAGCTTTCTTT
>TRBV10-3|TRBJ2-1|many|TRBD2
CATEGLAGVEEQFF
TGTGCCACCGAGGGACTAGCGGGAGTAGAGGAGCAGTTCTTC
>TRBV19|TRBJ2-7|many|.
CASSIGLDPYEQYF
TGTGCCAGTAGTATCGGACTGGATCCCTACGAGCAGTACTTC
>TRBV18|TRBJ1-2|few|TRBD1
CASSSTGAGYGYTF
TGTGCCAGCTCATCTACAGGGGCGGGTTATGGCTACACCTTC
>TRBV27|TRBJ2-1|.|.
CASSLWRAYNEQFF
TGTGCCAGCAGTTTATGGAGGGCCTACAATGAGCAGTTCTTC
>TRBV7-9|TRBJ2-1|many|.
CASSRTEVEQFF
TGTGCCAGCAGTAGGACAGAGGTTGAGCAGTTCTTC
>TRBV7-2|TRBJ1-1|many|.
CASSRGRGTEAFF
TGTGCCAGCAGTAGAGGTAGGGGCACTGAAGCTTTCTTT
>TRBV4-1|TRBJ1-5|few|.
CASSHQYSNQPQHF
TGCGCCAGCAGCCATCAGTATAGCAATCAGCCCCAGCATTTT
>TRBV11-3|TRBJ2-2|few|TRBD1
CASSPGGQENTGELFF
TGTGCCAGCAGCCCTGGGGGACAGGAGAACACCGGGGAGCTGTTTTTT
>TRBV29-1|TRBJ1-1|few|.
CSVILSPGGEGSEAFF
TGCAGCGTGATACTCTCACCTGGGGGTGAGGGTTCTGAAGCTTTCTTT
>TRBV28|TRBJ2-1|many|.
CASTRIPSEDYNEQFF
TGTGCCAGCACCCGGATTCCGAGCGAAGACTACAATGAGCAGTTCTTC
>TRBV28|TRBJ1-2|many|TRBD1
CASSLGGQRSYYGYTF
TGTGCCAGCAGTTTAGGGGGACAGAGAAGTTACTATGGCTACACCTTC
>TRBV11-2|TRBJ2-2|many|.
CASSPIIRDTGELFF
TGTGCCAGCAGCCCTATAATAAGGGACACCGGGGAGCTGTTTTTT
>TRBV28|TRBJ2-3|.|.
CASSSPLTDTQYF
TGTGCCAGCAGCTCCCCCCTCACAGATACGCAGTATTTT
>TRBV7-9|TRBJ2-7|many|.
CASSLVLSSYEQYF
TGTGCCAGCAGCTTAGTACTTAGCTCCTACGAGCAGTACTTC
>TRBV20-1|TRBJ2-2|many|.
CSASSSNTGELFF
TGCAGTGCTAGTAGTAGCAACACCGGGGAGCTGTTTTTT
>TRBV20-1|TRBJ1-1|medium-sized|.
CSALYTEAFF
TGCAGTGCTCTGTACACTGAAGCTTTCTTT
>TRBV10-3|TRBJ2-7|.|TRBD2
CAISEKGTSGLFYEQYF
TGTGCCATCAGTGAGAAAGGGACTAGCGGGCTTTTCTACGAGCAGTACTTC
>TRBV6-5|TRBJ1-1|once|.
CASSYPGAGNTEAFF
TGTGCCAGCAGTTACCCTGGCGCAGGGAACACTGAAGCTTTCTTT
>TRBV20-1|TRBJ2-1|many|TRBD2
CSARTSGASSYNEQFF
TGCAGTGCTAGAACTAGCGGGGCGAGCTCCTACAATGAGCAGTTCTTC
>TRBV10-3|TRBJ1-2|many|TRBD1
CAIRPGQALYGYTF
TGTGCCATCAGGCCGGGACAGGCCCTCTATGGCTACACCTTC
>TRBV4-1|TRBJ1-2|many|TRBD1
CASSQLGTAYGYTF
TGCGCCAGCAGCCAACTAGGGACAGCCTATGGCTACACCTTC
>TRBV28|TRBJ1-2|.|TRBD1
CATWRDRGYGYTF
TGTGCCACATGGCGGGACAGGGGTTATGGCTACACCTTC
>TRBV12-3/TRBV12-4|TRBJ1-6|few|.
CASSRDGVGSPLHF
TGTGCCAGCAGTCGGGACGGCGTGGGTTCACCCCTCCACTTT
>TRBV10-2|TRBJ2-2|.|.
CASIANANTGELFF
TGCGCCAGCATAGCTAACGCGAACACCGGGGAGCTGTTTTTT
>TRBV29-1|TRBJ2-7|few|TRBD2
CSVEDRGGGINEQYF
TGCAGCGTTGAAGACCGGGGCGGGGGAATCAACGAGCAGTACTTC
>TRBV7-9|TRBJ2-1|many|.
CASSLALAREQFF
TGTGCCAGCAGCTTAGCTTTAGCCAGGGAGCAGTTCTTC
>TRBV29-1|TRBJ1-1|many|.
CSHHRSMNTEAFF
TGCAGCCATCACAGGTCTATGAACACTGAAGCTTTCTTT
>TRBV29-1|TRBJ2-1|.|.
CSVDRGGVNNEQLF
TGCAGCGTTGATCGAGGGGGAGTCAACAATGAGCAGCTCTTC
>TRBV14|TRBJ2-1|many|.
CASSRVFEQFF
TGTGCCAGCAGCCGTGTGTTTGAGCAGTTCTTC